These 13 T cell receptor beta chains came from one sample sequenced in a study of T cell repertoires in cytomegalovirus infection (dated by TCRdb to the late 2010s). The sample's treatment or condition label, in plain terms: in vitro stimulation with specific CMV peptide epitopes to enrich CMV-specific T cells. Antigens for these TCRs are unknown. The run used an Illumina HiSeq 1500. TCRdb took the public reads, trimmed them with fastp at Q25, ran MiXCR for clone calling and kept in-frame beta chains. Rows are combined by CDR3 protein, so each entry shows the most common genes and DNA. The sample records 650,000 to 900,000 distinct CDR3 sequences, roughly 28% of which are singletons. The ten largest clonotypes hold 10% to 15% of the sample. The sample consisted of cultured CD8+ T cells from PBMCs, taken from culture after CMV antigen stimulation. The receptors stem from a human donor in good health (CMV status not recorded). Some clones in this sample may be carry-over from other donors' samples.

The chain joins TRBV11-3 to TRBJ2-7; TRBD1 is a possible D gene (6 bases). The CDR3 runs 15 residues. The V gene's germline CDR1 is SGHNT and CDR2 YENEEA. V was shortened by 5 bases and J by 2 bases, with 16 bases between the two germline ends. The CDR3 protein is CASSPDGDKAYEQYF. DNA of the CDR3: TGTGCCAGCAGCCCAGATGGGGACAAGGCCTACGAGCAGTACTTC.

CDR3 amino acids: CATSRDRDRGVGELFF. DNA of the CDR3: TGTGCCACCAGCAGAGACCGGGACAGGGGTGTCGGGGAGCTGTTTTTT. The gene calls are TRBV15 and TRBJ2-2, with 10 positions matching TRBD1. The CDR3 has 16 residues. The ends lost 0 bases at V and 7 bases at J; junction bases unmatched: 5. Germline-derived CDR1 and CDR2 are LNHNV and YYDKDF (reference sequence).

The chain carries TRBV6-5 and TRBJ2-2; D remains unclear. CDR1 is MNHEY and CDR2 is SVGAGI in the germline V gene. The CDR3 extends over 16 amino acids. Trimming took 0 bases from V and 7 from J, leaving 15 bases between them. The CDR3 loop is CASSYSRGLHGGELFF. The DNA for the CDR3 is TGTGCCAGCAGTTACTCGCGTGGGCTCCATGGCGGGGAGCTGTTTTTT.

This clonotype came up many times. The chain recombines TRBV5-8 with TRBJ1-1; D is undetermined. V lost 4 bases to trimming and J lost 6 bases, with 16 bases between them. CDR1 is SGHTS, CDR2 YDEGEE, per germline. This CDR3 has 14 residues. CDR3 protein: CASSLGPGLPEAFF. The CDR3 DNA follows: TGTGCCAGCAGCCTCGGGCCCGGGTTGCCTGAAGCTTTCTTT.

The CDR3 is CASTSGAQGYNEQFF. The CDR3 nucleotides read TGTGCCAGTACCTCGGGGGCCCAAGGCTACAATGAGCAGTTCTTC. The rearrangement joins TRBV19 to TRBJ2-1, with D perhaps TRBD1 or TRBD2 (6 bases each). The germline V and J ends were trimmed by 7 bases and 3 bases, with 16 bases remaining between them. The CDR3 is 15 residues long. Germline V gives CDR1 LNHDA, CDR2 SQIVND (reference sequence).

At least ten counts were recorded for this clonotype. This sequence joins TRBV7-9 and TRBJ1-1, with 7 bases matching TRBD1. V shed 6 bases and J 1 base; nucleotides not matched to a gene: 2. The CDR3 has 13 amino acids. Germline CDR1 SEHNR, CDR2 FQNEAQ (reference sequence). The CDR3 is CASRGDRNTEAFF. The CDR3 DNA is TGTGCCAGCAGGGGGGACAGGAACACTGAAGCTTTCTTT.

This clonotype was seen ten or more times. The J gene is TRBJ2-3, the V gene TRBV6-2 or TRBV6-3; D gene ambiguous. CDR1 and CDR2 from the germline V gene are MNHEY and SVGEGT. Trimming took off 2 bases at V and 4 bases at J, with 4 bases between the two ends. CDR3 size: 12 residues. The CDR3 protein is CASSYPPDTQYF. DNA of the CDR3: TGTGCCAGCAGTTACCCCCCAGATACGCAGTATTTT.

This clonotype was recorded many times. The V call is TRBV7-2, the J call TRBJ1-2; the D is unclear. Per germline, CDR1 SGHTA and CDR2 FQGNSA. The CDR3 sequence is 16 residues long. Trimming stripped 2 bases from V and 6 bases from J, with 19 bases between. The CDR3 DNA sequence: TGTGCCAGCAGCTTACCTTACCGGGCCACCCGGCATGGCTACACCTTC. Residues: CASSLPYRATRHGYTF.

In this sample, this clonotype turned up many times. The chain has TRBV7-6 and TRBJ2-1; perhaps TRBD2 as D (6 bases). CDR1 and CDR2 from the germline V gene are SGHVS and FNYEAQ. The CDR3 covers 15 residues. Between the trimmed V and J ends, which lost 1 base and 4 bases, there was a span of 11 bases. CDR3 residues: CASSLGGTLYNEQFF. Written as DNA, the CDR3 is TGTGCCAGCAGCTTAGGGGGGACTCTTTACAATGAGCAGTTCTTC.

The genes are TRBV27 and TRBJ2-1; 8 bases fit TRBD2. CDR1 is MNHEY and CDR2 is SMNVEV in the germline V gene (reference sequence). Trimming took 6 bases from V and 2 from J; bases not matched to a gene: 3. The CDR3 totals 14 residues. The CDR3 DNA sequence: TGTGCCAGCAGCGGGGGGGCCACCTACAATGAGCAGTTCTTC. Residues: CASSGGATYNEQFF.

The CDR3: CATSREGRFSSYEQYF. For the CDR3, the DNA is TGTGCCACCAGCAGAGAAGGCAGGTTCAGCTCCTACGAGCAGTACTTC. The chain recombines TRBV15 with TRBJ2-7; D unresolved. V dropped 0 bases and J dropped 0 bases, with 12 bases sitting between them. The germline gives CDR1 LNHNV, CDR2 YYDKDF (reference sequence). This CDR3 has 16 residues.

This clonotype occurred a few times. The genes are TRBV27 and TRBJ2-2; D uncertain. Germline CDR1 and CDR2: MNHEY and SMNVEV (reference sequence). The length of the CDR3 is 16 residues. The V end was cut by 0 bases, the J end by 7 bases, with 15 bases between. CDR3 residues: CASSLSPGFFGGELFF. In DNA, the CDR3 is TGTGCCAGCAGTTTATCTCCCGGGTTTTTTGGCGGGGAGCTGTTTTTT.

The CDR3, as DNA: TGTGCCAGCGGACTTGGGAGTGAGCAGTTCTTC. Residues: CASGLGSEQFF. The J gene is TRBJ2-1, the V gene TRBV6-2 or TRBV6-3, with TRBD2 as a possible D gene (5 bases). Trimming removed 8 bases from V and 9 bases from J, with 11 bases in between. This CDR3 has 11 amino acids. Germline assignment: CDR1 MNHEY and CDR2 SVGEGT.